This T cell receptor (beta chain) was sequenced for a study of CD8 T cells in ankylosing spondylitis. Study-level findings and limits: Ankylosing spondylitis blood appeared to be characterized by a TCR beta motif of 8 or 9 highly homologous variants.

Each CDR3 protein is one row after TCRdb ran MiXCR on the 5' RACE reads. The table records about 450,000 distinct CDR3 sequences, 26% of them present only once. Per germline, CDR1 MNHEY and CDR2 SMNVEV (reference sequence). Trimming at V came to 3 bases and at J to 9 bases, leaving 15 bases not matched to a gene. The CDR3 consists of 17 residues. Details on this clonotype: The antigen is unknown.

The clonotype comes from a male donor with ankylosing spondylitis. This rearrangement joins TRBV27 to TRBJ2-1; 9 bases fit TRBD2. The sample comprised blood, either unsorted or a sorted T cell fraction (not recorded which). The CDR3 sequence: CASSFRLSSGMRGEQFF. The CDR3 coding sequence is TGTGCCAGCAGTTTCCGGCTTTCTAGCGGGATGAGGGGTGAGCAGTTCTTC.